Listed here are 11 T cell receptor beta chains from one sample, sequenced in a study of OX40 agonist ivuxolimab in advanced cancers. Profiled with immunoSEQ multiplex PCR; TCRdb holds only in-frame clones, not every one. The sample holds tens of thousands of clones, roughly 94% seen once. Sequenced here: CD4+ or CD8+ T cells sorted from blood, sampled in a trial of the OX40 agonist ivuxolimab. These receptors came from an adult with an advanced solid tumor such as melanoma, head and neck, liver or kidney cancer.

This chain joins TRBV14 and TRBJ2-7; D call uncertain. This CDR3 is 14 amino acids long. Germline V gene lookup returns CDR1 SGHDN and CDR2 FVKESK. The germline V and J ends were trimmed by 0 bases and 4 bases, with 10 bases remaining between them. CDR3 nucleotide sequence: TGTGCCAGCAGCCAAGAGAATCTTGAGTACGAGCAGTACTTC. Its translation is CASSQENLEYEQYF.

The chain combines TRBV5-6 with TRBJ2-1; 8 nucleotides agree with TRBD1. Germline assignment: CDR1 SGHDT and CDR2 YYEEEE. CDR3 length: 15 residues. J lost 4 bases, V lost 4 bases, and 7 bases had no gene match. CDR3 sequence (DNA): TGTGCCAGCAGCGAAGACAGGGGCCTATACAATGAGCAGTTCTTC. It codes for CASSEDRGLYNEQFF. The full variable domain, with the rest looked up from reference TRBV5-6 and TRBJ2-1, is DAGVTQSPTHLIKTRGQQVTLRCSPKSGHDTVSWYQQALGQGPQFIFQYYEEEERQRGNFPDRFSGHQFPNYSSELNVNALLLGDSALYLCASSEDRGLYNEQFFGPGTRLTVL.

This rearrangement joins TRBV18 to TRBJ2-1; 9 bases are a match to TRBD1. CDR1 is KGHSH, CDR2 LQKENI, per germline. The length of the CDR3 is 16 residues. The V gene end was trimmed by 3 bases and the J gene end by 3 bases; junction bases not matched to a gene: 6. In DNA, the CDR3 is TGTGCCAGCTCACCCGCCGGGGACAGGGTCTACAATGAGCAGTTCTTC. It codes for CASSPAGDRVYNEQFF.

The chain recombines TRBV5-6 with TRBJ1-2, with D possibly matching TRBD1 (6 bases). With 0 bases removed from V and 2 bases from J, the gap between germline ends came to 23 bases. The CDR3 runs 19 residues. Germline assignment: CDR1 SGHDT and CDR2 YYEEEE. DNA for the CDR3: TGTGCCAGCAGCTTGGCCAACCTGGCAGGGGTACTCTCCAACTATGGCTACACCTTC. Protein product: CASSLANLAGVLSNYGYTF.

The chain recombines TRBV14 with TRBJ1-1, with 7 bases lining up with TRBD1. The V segment lost 0 bases and the J segment 5 bases; nucleotides outside the gene matches: 6. Germline assignment: CDR1 SGHDN and CDR2 FVKESK. The CDR3 consists of 15 residues. DNA of the CDR3: TGTGCCAGCAGCCAAGACCCGACAGGGCCAACTGAAGCTTTCTTT. Translated, it gives CASSQDPTGPTEAFF.

The rearrangement joins TRBV28 to TRBJ1-4, with D tentatively TRBD1 (5 bases). Germline CDR1 reads MDHEN; CDR2 reads SYDVKM. V was shortened by 3 bases and J by 5 bases, with 10 bases between the two germline ends. The CDR3 length is 14 residues. The CDR3 DNA follows: TGTGCCAGCAGTTTCCCCTGGGACAATGAAAAACTGTTTTTT. This translates into CASSFPWDNEKLFF.

The V gene is TRBV27, the J gene TRBJ2-7, with D perhaps matching TRBD1 (5 bases). The germline V gene encodes CDR1 MNHEY and CDR2 SMNVEV (reference sequence). Trimming shortened V by 3 bases and J by 2 bases, and 8 bases separated the two germline ends. CDR3 length: 13 residues. The CDR3 loop reads CASSFTGTYEQYF. CDR3 in DNA: TGTGCCAGCAGTTTTACAGGAACCTACGAGCAGTACTTC.

The gene calls are TRBV9 and TRBJ2-1, with D uncertain. This CDR3 has 13 amino acids. Looked up from germline, CDR1 is SGDLS and CDR2 is YYNGEE. Trimming shortened V by 4 bases and J by 9 bases, and 14 bases separated the two germline ends. The CDR3 reads CASSPADSREQFF. The DNA of the CDR3 is TGTGCCAGCAGCCCAGCTGACTCCCGTGAGCAGTTCTTC.

This sequence joins TRBV11-2 and TRBJ1-1; D is uncertain. The V end was cut by 0 bases, the J end by 4 bases, with 6 bases between. Per germline, CDR1 SGHAT and CDR2 FQNNGV. The CDR3 runs 13 residues. In DNA, the CDR3 is TGTGCCAGCAGCTTAGATCTTAGCACTGAAGCTTTCTTT. This translates into CASSLDLSTEAFF.

The rearrangement links TRBV5-1 to TRBJ2-7; 7 bases match TRBD1. This CDR3 contains 15 residues. Germline loops: CDR1 SGHRS, CDR2 YFSETQ. The V segment lost 0 bases and the J segment 1 base; nucleotides outside the gene matches: 4. DNA for the CDR3: TGCGCCAGCAGCTTGGGGGACAGTCGGTCCTACGAGCAGTACTTC. Translating gives CASSLGDSRSYEQYF.

The rearrangement links TRBV4-1 to TRBJ2-1; D not resolved. The germline V gene has CDR1 MGHRA and CDR2 YSYEKL. The CDR3 has 13 residues. V was cut by 2 bases and J by 5 bases, with 7 bases left in between. CDR3 sequence (DNA): TGCGCCAGCAGCCAACGCGTTAACAATGAGCAGTTCTTC. It codes for CASSQRVNNEQFF.